This T cell receptor (beta chain) was found in a study of OX40 agonist ivuxolimab in advanced cancers. V lost 2 bases and J lost 0, with 14 bases in between. The CDR3 loop spans 16 amino acids. Germline CDR1 and CDR2: SGHRS and YFSETQ. Some clones are missing from TCRdb's copy, which holds only in-frame ones; the method was immunoSEQ multiplex PCR. Of about 21,000 clones listed, around 89% were seen once; the top ten hold about 11%. The specimen was CD4+ or CD8+ T cells sorted from blood, collected in a trial of the OX40 agonist ivuxolimab. The rearrangement joins TRBV5-1 to TRBJ1-1; D gene unclear. The receptor was isolated from an adult with an advanced solid tumor such as melanoma, head and neck, liver or kidney cancer. The CDR3 nucleotides read TGCGCCAGCAGCTTAGACAAGCTTAACATGAACACTGAAGCTTTCTTT. The encoded protein is CASSLDKLNMNTEAFF.